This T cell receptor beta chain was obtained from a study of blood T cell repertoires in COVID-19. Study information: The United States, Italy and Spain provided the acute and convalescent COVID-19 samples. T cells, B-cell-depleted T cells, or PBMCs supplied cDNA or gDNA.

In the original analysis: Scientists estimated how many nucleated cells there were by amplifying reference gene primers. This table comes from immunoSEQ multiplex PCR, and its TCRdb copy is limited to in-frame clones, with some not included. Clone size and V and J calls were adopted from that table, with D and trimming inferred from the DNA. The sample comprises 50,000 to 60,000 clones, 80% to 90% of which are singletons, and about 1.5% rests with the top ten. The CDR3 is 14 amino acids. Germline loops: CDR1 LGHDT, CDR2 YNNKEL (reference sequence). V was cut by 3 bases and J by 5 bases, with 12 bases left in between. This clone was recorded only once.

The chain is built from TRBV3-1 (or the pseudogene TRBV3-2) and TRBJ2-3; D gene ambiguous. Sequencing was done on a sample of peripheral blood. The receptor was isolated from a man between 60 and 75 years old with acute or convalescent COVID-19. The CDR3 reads CASSHALLGDTQYF. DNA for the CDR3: TGTGCCAGCAGCCACGCCCTGCTAGGAGATACGCAGTATTTT.